The 32 T cell receptor beta chains presented below share a single source sample, sequenced in a study of spatial heterogeneity in lung cancer. Whole-study results and caveats: Counts that tracked tumor mutation counts were those of expanded intratumoral alpha and beta TCRs.

Time point indicated: sample taken at primary tumor resection. TCRdb itself ran the 5' RACE reads through MiXCR, one entry per CDR3 protein. The sample lists under 5,500 distinct CDR3 sequences, 12% occurring once. For these TCRs, the target antigens are not known. Sequenced material: lung tumor tissue, taken at surgery. Receptors were obtained from a male donor with early-stage non-small cell lung cancer.

The V call is TRBV4-3, the J call TRBJ1-2; maybe TRBD1 (5 bases). Trimming took 0 bases from V and 5 from J, leaving 7 bases between them. The CDR3 has 13 amino acids. Germline CDR1 and CDR2: LGHNA and YSLEER. The CDR3 nucleotides are TGCGCCAGCAGCCAAGACAGGGCATATGGCTACACCTTC. Translated: CASSQDRAYGYTF.

This clonotype was recorded a few times. The chain joins TRBV6-5 to TRBJ1-5, with 7 bases lining up with TRBD1. CDR3 length: 12 amino acids. J was trimmed by 6 bases and V by 5 bases; bases with no gene match: 1. Germline V gene data show CDR1 as MNHEY and CDR2 as SVGAGI. The CDR3 nucleotides read TGTGCCAGCAGTGACAGGGTTCAGCCCCAGCATTTT. Translation gives CASSDRVQPQHF.

By proportion, this clonotype is medium-sized. This rearrangement joins TRBV7-9 to TRBJ1-1; TRBD1 matches 9 bases. The CDR3 has 15 residues. Trimming cost V 3 bases and J 5 bases; bases outside gene matches: 7. Germline CDR1 reads SEHNR; CDR2 reads FQNEAQ (reference sequence). CDR3 DNA: TGTGCCAGCAGCTTGGACAGGGGATGGGATACTGAAGCTTTCTTT. Translating gives CASSLDRGWDTEAFF.

This clonotype was observed a handful of times. This chain connects TRBV20-1 to TRBJ2-7; D might be TRBD2 (6 bases). The CDR3 is 15 residues long. Trimming removed 5 bases at V and 0 bases at J, with 17 bases between. CDR1 is DFQATT and CDR2 is SNEGSKA in the germline V gene (reference sequence). CDR3 sequence reads: CSAQGDAGNSYEQYF. CDR3 sequence (DNA): TGCAGTGCTCAGGGAGACGCGGGGAACTCCTACGAGCAGTACTTC.

Judged by abundance, this clonotype is medium-sized. The J gene is TRBJ2-5, the V gene TRBV19; 7 bases are a match to TRBD2. The germline V gene has CDR1 LNHDA and CDR2 SQIVND (reference sequence). The ends lost 2 bases at V and 1 base at J; junction bases unmatched: 4. This CDR3 spans 15 amino acids. CDR3 nucleotide sequence: TGTGCCAGTAGTATACGCCTAGCGGCCCAAGAGACCCAGTACTTC. This codes for CASSIRLAAQETQYF.

This clonotype was seen only a few times. The chain combines TRBV9 with TRBJ2-7, with D tentatively TRBD1 (6 bases). The CDR3 has 16 residues. Trimming removed 3 bases at V and 7 bases at J, with 23 bases between. The germline CDR1 and CDR2 sequences are SGDLS and YYNGEE. CDR3 sequence (DNA): TGTGCCAGCAGCGCAGCCGGGACAAGTCTTTCGAGGGAGCAGTACTTC. The encoded protein is CASSAAGTSLSREQYF.

A few counts support this clonotype. The chain combines TRBV20-1 with TRBJ2-1; D is possibly TRBD2 (6 bases). The V gene's germline CDR1 is DFQATT and CDR2 SNEGSKA (reference sequence). Trimming left V 2 bases short and J 4 bases short, with 18 bases between. The CDR3 contains 16 residues. For the CDR3, the DNA is TGCAGTGCTAGAAATATCCCGGGAGCCGGATACAATGAGCAGTTCTTC. Its translation is CSARNIPGAGYNEQFF.

There are a few counts of this clonotype. The chain joins TRBV7-2 to TRBJ2-5; 7 bases fit TRBD2. Germline V gene data show CDR1 as SGHTA and CDR2 as FQGNSA. The J segment lost 5 bases and the V segment lost 5 bases, leaving 11 bases of the junction unmatched. The CDR3 spans 15 residues. CDR3 region: CASSLVGGREETQYF. CDR3 nucleotides: TGTGCCAGCAGCCTGGTTGGTGGGAGGGAGGAGACCCAGTACTTC.

This clonotype is medium-sized. This rearrangement joins TRBV12-5 to TRBJ2-2; D remains unclear. This CDR3 comprises 12 residues. Germline CDR1 and CDR2: LGHNT and FRNRAP. Trimming removed 4 bases from V and 8 bases from J, with 8 bases in between. DNA for the CDR3: TGTGCTAGTGGTTCCTGGGGAGGGGAGCTGTTTTTT. Translated: CASGSWGGELFF.

This clonotype was detected only a few times. The V gene is TRBV7-2, the J gene TRBJ2-1; possible D gene TRBD2, 7 bases. The V end was cut by 5 bases, the J end by 8 bases, with 25 bases between. The CDR3 spans 17 residues. Germline CDR1 is SGHTA and CDR2 is FQGNSA. CDR3 region: CASSRGHRGAGPYEQFF. The CDR3 coding sequence is TGTGCCAGCAGCCGAGGACACCGGGGGGCGGGCCCTTATGAGCAGTTCTTC.

V is TRBV29-1 and J is TRBJ2-3, with a weak D call TRBD2 (5 bases). V was cut by 7 bases and J by 2 bases, with 16 bases left in between. Germline CDR1 reads SQVTM; CDR2 reads ANQGSEA. This CDR3 region has 14 residues. DNA of the CDR3: TGCAGCGACAAGGGAGTTGCCCCCACAGATACGCAGTATTTT. Protein product: CSDKGVAPTDTQYF.

The chain carries TRBV7-6 and TRBJ2-2; 11 bases align to TRBD2. Trimming at V came to 9 bases and at J to 7 bases, leaving 7 bases not matched to a gene. CDR1 and CDR2 (germline): SGHVS, FNYEAQ. This CDR3 has 14 residues. The CDR3 DNA is TGTGCCAGTTCCGGGACTAGCGGCGGCGGGGAGCTGTTTTTT. Its translation is CASSGTSGGGELFF.

The sample holds a few counts of this clonotype. The chain couples TRBV12-3 or TRBV12-4 to TRBJ1-5, with D maybe TRBD1 (6 bases). CDR3 length: 15 residues. V shed 7 bases and J shed 7 bases, with 20 bases lying between them. As DNA, the CDR3 is TGTGCCAGCAAGTCCGGGGGCGCGGGAGACCAGCCCCAGCATTTT. Residues: CASKSGGAGDQPQHF.

The V call is TRBV5-1, the J call TRBJ2-5, with TRBD2 identical over 7 bases. CDR1 SGHRS and CDR2 YFSETQ come from the germline V gene. The CDR3 has 14 amino acids. J was trimmed by 5 bases and V by 3 bases; bases with no gene match: 7. For the CDR3, the DNA is TGCGCCAGCAGCTCGGGCGGGAGTGATGAGACCCAGTACTTC. This codes for CASSSGGSDETQYF.

This clonotype was counted a few times. The chain uses TRBV18 and TRBJ2-3; the match to TRBD1 covers 8 bases. The V segment lost 2 bases and the J segment 2 bases; nucleotides outside the gene matches: 15. The CDR3 length is 19 residues. Per the germline V gene, CDR1 is KGHSH and CDR2 is LQKENI. Written as DNA, the CDR3 is TGTGCCAGCTCACCAATTCAGCTTACTCAGGGGGCGATCACAGATACGCAGTATTTT. This translates into CASSPIQLTQGAITDTQYF.

This chain connects TRBV28 to TRBJ1-6; TRBD1 agrees at 9 bases. Germline CDR1 reads MDHEN; CDR2 reads SYDVKM. The V and J ends lost 5 bases and 5 bases, in that order; junction bases with no gene match: 4. The CDR3 length is 15 residues. The CDR3 DNA is TGTGCCAGCAGTACCGGGACAGGGAATAATTCACCCCTCCACTTT. This gives the protein CASSTGTGNNSPLHF.

By share of the sample, this clonotype is medium-sized. The chain is built from TRBV2 and TRBJ2-7, with a tentative D call TRBD1 (7 bases). Trimming took 8 bases from V and 5 from J, leaving 22 bases between them. The CDR3 is 15 residues long. Germline CDR1 SNHLY, CDR2 FYNNEI. CDR3 DNA: TGTGCCAGCGGGGGAGTCCCAGGGGGGTTCAACGAGCAGTACGTC. It translates to CASGGVPGGFNEQYV.

This clonotype showed up just a few times. The chain has TRBV9 and TRBJ2-5, with D tentatively TRBD2 (6 bases). This CDR3 has 14 amino acids. The ends were cut back, 3 bases at V and 1 base at J, with 10 bases in the middle. Germline V gene sequence: CDR1 SGDLS, CDR2 YYNGEE. CDR3 sequence: CASSAGAFQETQYF. As DNA, the CDR3 is TGTGCCAGCAGCGCGGGAGCGTTCCAAGAGACCCAGTACTTC.

The chain links TRBV24-1 to TRBJ2-1; 9 bases align to TRBD2. The CDR3 is 14 residues long. Per the germline V gene, CDR1 is KGHDR and CDR2 is SFDVKD. The junction had 6 bases not matched to a gene; V was cut back by 10 bases and J by 3 bases. The CDR3 nucleotides read TGTGCCACGGGAACTAGCGGGTACTACAATGAGCAGTTCTTC. Protein product: CATGTSGYYNEQFF.

This clonotype came up many times. The chain couples TRBV4-1 to TRBJ2-1, with 16 bases lining up with TRBD2. With V trimmed by 3 bases and J by 7 bases, 12 bases remained unmatched. The germline CDR1 and CDR2 sequences are MGHRA and YSYEKL. CDR3 length: 19 amino acids. The chain's CDR3 is CASSHAPGTSGRAENEQFF. The CDR3 nucleotides are TGCGCCAGCAGCCACGCGCCCGGGACTAGCGGGAGGGCGGAAAATGAGCAGTTCTTC.

By proportion, this clonotype is medium-sized. The rearrangement joins TRBV11-2 to TRBJ2-3; 7 bases match TRBD2. V dropped 4 bases and J dropped 7; count of bases not matched to a gene: 11. This CDR3 has 15 residues. CDR1 SGHAT and CDR2 FQNNGV come from the germline V gene. The CDR3: CASSWGGREHHTQYF. For the CDR3, the DNA is TGTGCCAGCAGCTGGGGGGGTAGGGAGCACCATACGCAGTATTTT.

This clonotype was counted between two and nine times. The V call is TRBV18, the J call TRBJ2-7, with 7 bases aligning to TRBD1. V shed 5 bases, J shed 2 bases, and the junction held 3 bases outside the gene matches. In germline, CDR1 is KGHSH, CDR2 LQKENI. This CDR3 is 13 amino acids long. The DNA for the CDR3 is TGTGCCAGCTCAGTCCAGGGGGCCTACGAGCAGTACGTC. It codes for CASSVQGAYEQYV.

The chain recombines TRBV30 with TRBJ2-7, with 9 bases aligning to TRBD1. This CDR3 has 13 residues. Germline assignment: CDR1 GTSNPN and CDR2 SVGIG (reference sequence). V gave up 1 base and J gave up 4 bases; unmatched junction bases: 2. The chain's CDR3 is CAWSAGQGYEQYF. The CDR3 DNA reads TGTGCCTGGAGTGCGGGACAGGGATACGAGCAGTACTTC.

This clonotype was seen ten or more times. This chain joins TRBV14 and TRBJ1-2, with 9 bases fitting TRBD1. This CDR3 has 14 residues. With V trimmed by 2 bases and J by 4 bases, 2 bases remained unmatched. Germline-derived CDR1 and CDR2 are SGHDN and FVKESK. CDR3 region: CASSQRDRVYGYTF. CDR3 DNA: TGTGCCAGCAGCCAAAGGGACAGGGTCTATGGCTACACCTTC.

This clonotype was counted many times. The V gene is TRBV27, the J gene TRBJ1-5, with TRBD1 identical over 9 bases. Germline trimming cut 3 bases from V and 5 bases from J; bases unmatched to any gene: 2. This CDR3 has 14 amino acids. Germline V lookup: CDR1 MNHEY, CDR2 SMNVEV (reference sequence). The CDR3 sequence is CASSFTGGYQPQHF. The CDR3 DNA reads as TGTGCCAGCAGTTTTACAGGGGGCTATCAGCCCCAGCATTTT.

The chain recombines TRBV9 with TRBJ1-4; unclear D gene. V was cut by 1 base and J by 6 bases, with 7 bases left in between. From germline, CDR1 is SGDLS and CDR2 YYNGEE. The CDR3 contains 13 residues. In DNA form, the CDR3 reads TGTGCCAGCAGCGTACGTCCGGATGAAAAACTGTTTTTT. Protein product: CASSVRPDEKLFF.

This clonotype appeared a few times. The gene calls are TRBV4-2 and TRBJ1-1; TRBD1 matches at 10 bases. The CDR3 extends over 17 amino acids. Losses at the gene ends were 1 base for V and 4 bases for J; bases not matched to a gene: 9. Per germline, CDR1 LGHNA and CDR2 YNFKEQ. CDR3 bases: TGTGCCAGCAGCCAAGTAGCGGGACAGGGGCTAGGCACTGAAGCTTTCTTT. Translated, it gives CASSQVAGQGLGTEAFF.

V gene TRBV7-3 combines with J gene TRBJ1-1, with D maybe TRBD1 (5 bases). With 2 bases removed from V and 6 bases from J, the gap between germline ends came to 10 bases. Per the germline V gene, CDR1 is SGHTA and CDR2 is FQGTGA. This CDR3 region has 13 residues. The CDR3 sequence: CASSLFREAEAFF. The CDR3 DNA sequence: TGTGCCAGCAGCTTATTCAGGGAGGCTGAAGCTTTCTTT.

The V gene is TRBV7-9, the J gene TRBJ2-1; unclear D gene. Trimming left V 3 bases short and J 7 bases short, with 10 bases between. This CDR3 region has 13 residues. The germline V gene encodes CDR1 SEHNR and CDR2 FQNEAQ (reference sequence). The CDR3 reads CASSFFAQNEQFF. CDR3 nucleotides: TGTGCCAGCAGCTTTTTCGCCCAGAATGAGCAGTTCTTC.

This chain links TRBV6-2 or TRBV6-3 with TRBJ2-3; TRBD2 agrees at 11 bases. V was pared by 5 bases and J by 4 bases, with 8 bases of the junction left unmatched. The CDR3 loop spans 16 amino acids. Germline V CDR1 and CDR2: MNHEY, SVGEGT. CDR3 nucleotide sequence: TGTGCCAGCAGTATACTAGCGGGGGCTGTCTCAGATACGCAGTATTTT. Its protein product is CASSILAGAVSDTQYF.

The sample holds a few counts of this clonotype. The chain couples TRBV5-4 to TRBJ2-3; 12 nucleotides match TRBD2. After removal of 3 bases from V and 0 bases from J, the junction contained 2 bases not matched to a gene. The V gene's germline CDR1 is SGHNT and CDR2 YYREEE (reference sequence). The length of the CDR3 is 16 residues. The CDR3 loop reads CASSSGTSGSTDTQYF. In DNA, the CDR3 is TGTGCCAGCAGCTCCGGGACTAGCGGGAGCACAGATACGCAGTATTTT.

A few counts support this clonotype. The chain couples TRBV7-2 to TRBJ1-5; unclear D gene. The CDR3 contains 12 residues. Germline values: CDR1 SGHTA, CDR2 FQGNSA. V shed 3 bases and J shed 5 bases, with 5 bases lying between them. CDR3 bases: TGTGCCAGCAGCTTGTGGGATCAGCCCCAGCATTTT. Translating gives CASSLWDQPQHF.